The 9 T cell receptor beta chains below were found in one sample sequenced in a study of cytomegalovirus exposure and HLA in healthy donors. 60 Vbeta and 13 Jbeta primers were used in PCR. Data came from immunoSEQ multiplex PCR; TCRdb stores just in-frame clones and leaves some out. The data hold approximately 160,000 clones, with 70% to 80% observed a single time. The sequenced sample was PBMCs. These receptors all stem from a woman aged 40 to 55 in good health and CMV-seronegative.

V is TRBV10-3 and J is TRBJ2-2; the D is unclear. CDR1 is ENHRY and CDR2 is SYGVKD in the germline V gene. The CDR3 is 15 amino acids. Trimming took off 6 bases at V and 0 bases at J, with 11 bases between the two ends. DNA for the CDR3: TGTGCCATCAGCCAAGACTTCGCGAACACCGGGGAGCTGTTTTTT. Translation gives CAISQDFANTGELFF.

This clone was recorded a few times. This chain uses TRBV2 with TRBJ1-2, with 7 bases identical to TRBD1. The CDR3 sequence is 14 residues long. The trim removed 8 bases at V and 2 bases at J, leaving 8 bases unmatched. Germline CDR1 SNHLY, CDR2 FYNNEI. CDR3 DNA sequence: TGTGCCAGCTCACAGGGGTGGGGGAACTATGGCTACACCTTC. Translating gives CASSQGWGNYGYTF.

This rearrangement joins TRBV2 to TRBJ1-1; D unresolved. This CDR3 comprises 14 residues. The V gene lost 8 bases and the J gene lost 4 bases, with 17 bases spanning the gap. CDR1 SNHLY and CDR2 FYNNEI come from the germline V gene. The CDR3 region has the DNA TGTGCCAGCGGTCTAAAGGGAGGATTCACTGAAGCTTTCTTT. It codes for CASGLKGGFTEAFF.

A single count supports this clone. V gene TRBV7-8 combines with J gene TRBJ2-3, with 13 bases identical to TRBD2. Per germline, CDR1 SGHVS and CDR2 FQNEAQ. The J segment lost 1 base and the V segment lost 4 bases, leaving 11 bases of the junction unmatched. This CDR3 contains 19 residues. CDR3 protein: CASSSPGLAGVVGTDTQYF. In DNA, the CDR3 is TGTGCCAGCAGCTCCCCCGGACTAGCGGGAGTGGTAGGCACAGATACGCAGTATTTT. Together with reference TRBV7-8 and TRBJ2-3, the CDR3 gives the full variable domain: GAGVSQSPRYKVAKRGQDVALRCDPISGHVSLFWYQQALGQGPEFLTYFQNEAQLDKSGLPSDRFFAERPEGSVSTLKIQRTQQEDSAVYLCASSSPGLAGVVGTDTQYFGPGTRLTVL.

The gene calls are TRBV5-4 and TRBJ1-1; TRBD1 agrees at 9 bases. Germline-derived CDR1 and CDR2 are SGHNT and YYREEE (reference sequence). The CDR3 spans 15 residues. The junction had 4 bases not matched to a gene; V was cut back by 0 bases and J by 4 bases. The CDR3 reads CASSLGQGGGTEAFF. The CDR3 bases are TGTGCCAGCAGCTTGGGACAGGGGGGCGGCACTGAAGCTTTCTTT.

This chain joins TRBV6-1 and TRBJ2-7; 9 nucleotides match TRBD1. Germline V gene data show CDR1 as MNHNS and CDR2 as SASEGT. CDR3 length: 14 amino acids. V was clipped by 6 bases and J by 6 bases; unmatched bases: 9. CDR3 in DNA: TGTGCCAGCAGCTCGGACAGGGGAGTAATCGAGCAGTACTTC. Translating gives CASSSDRGVIEQYF.

This rearrangement joins TRBV6-5 to TRBJ2-1; 10 bases line up with TRBD2. The germline CDR1 and CDR2 sequences are MNHEY and SVGAGI. The CDR3 extends over 15 amino acids. Unmatched junction bases numbered 3, after V lost 2 bases and J lost 5 bases. The CDR3 nucleotides read TGTGCCAGCAGTTACGGGACTAGCGTCCACAATGAGCAGTTCTTC. Amino acids: CASSYGTSVHNEQFF.

V and J are TRBV2 and TRBJ2-3; unclear D gene. Trimming left V 5 bases short and J 10 bases short, with 10 bases between. The CDR3 runs 11 residues. Per germline, CDR1 SNHLY and CDR2 FYNNEI. The CDR3: CASSTLSPQYF. CDR3 nucleotide sequence: TGTGCCAGCAGTACGCTTAGCCCGCAGTATTTT. Using reference TRBV2 and TRBJ2-3 for the parts outside the CDR3, the full variable domain is EPEVTQTPSHQVTQMGQEVILRCVPISNHLYFYWYRQILGQKVEFLVSFYNNEISEKSEIFDDQFSVERPDGSNFTLKIRSTKLEDSAMYFCASSTLSPQYFGPGTRLTVL.

V is TRBV28 and J is TRBJ2-4; 9 bases are a match to TRBD2. CDR3 size: 18 residues. The ends lost 3 bases at V and 1 base at J; junction bases unmatched: 10. Germline loops: CDR1 MDHEN, CDR2 SYDVKM. This CDR3 reads CASSFGAGGPWAKNIQYF. CDR3 DNA: TGTGCCAGCAGTTTCGGGGCGGGAGGGCCGTGGGCCAAAAACATTCAGTACTTC.